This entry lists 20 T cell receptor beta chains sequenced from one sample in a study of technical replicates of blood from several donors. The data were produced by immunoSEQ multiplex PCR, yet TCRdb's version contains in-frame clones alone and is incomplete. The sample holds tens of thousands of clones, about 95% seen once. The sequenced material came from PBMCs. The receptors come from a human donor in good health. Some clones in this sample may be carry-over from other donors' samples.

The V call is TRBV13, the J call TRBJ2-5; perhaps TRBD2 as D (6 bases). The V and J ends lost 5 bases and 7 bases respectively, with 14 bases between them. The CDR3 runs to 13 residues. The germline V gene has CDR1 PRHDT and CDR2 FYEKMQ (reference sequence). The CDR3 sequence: CASSPVGGGTQYF. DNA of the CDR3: TGTGCCAGCAGCCCCGTGGGGGGTGGGACCCAGTACTTC.

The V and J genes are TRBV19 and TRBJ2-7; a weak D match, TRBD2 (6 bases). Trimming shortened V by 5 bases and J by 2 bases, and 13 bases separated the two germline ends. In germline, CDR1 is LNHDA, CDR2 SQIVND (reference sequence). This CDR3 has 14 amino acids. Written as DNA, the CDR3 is TGTGCCAGTAGTTCCCCGGGAGCGACCTACGAGCAGTACTTC. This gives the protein CASSSPGATYEQYF.

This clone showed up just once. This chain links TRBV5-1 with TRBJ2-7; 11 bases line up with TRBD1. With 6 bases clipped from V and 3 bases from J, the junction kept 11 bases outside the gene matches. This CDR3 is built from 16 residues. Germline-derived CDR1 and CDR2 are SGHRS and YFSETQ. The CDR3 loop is CASIPFRGQGDYEQYF. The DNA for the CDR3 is TGCGCCAGCATCCCGTTCCGGGGACAGGGGGACTACGAGCAGTACTTC. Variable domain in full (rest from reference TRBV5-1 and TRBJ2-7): KAGVTQTPRYLIKTRGQQVTLSCSPISGHRSVSWYQQTPGQGLQFLFEYFSETQRNKGNFPGRFSGRQFSNSRSEMNVSTLELGDSALYLCASIPFRGQGDYEQYFGPGTRLTVT.

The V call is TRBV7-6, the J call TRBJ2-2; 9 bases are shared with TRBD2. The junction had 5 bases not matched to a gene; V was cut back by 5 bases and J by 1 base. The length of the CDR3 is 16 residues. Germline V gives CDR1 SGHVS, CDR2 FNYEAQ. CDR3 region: CASSVLAGVNTGELFF. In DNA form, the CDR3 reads TGTGCCAGCAGCGTTTTAGCGGGGGTGAACACCGGGGAGCTGTTTTTT.

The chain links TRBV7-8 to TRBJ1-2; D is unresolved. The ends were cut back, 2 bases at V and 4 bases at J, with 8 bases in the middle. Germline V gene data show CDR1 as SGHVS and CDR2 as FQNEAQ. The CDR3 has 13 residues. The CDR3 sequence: CASSLRQLYGYTF. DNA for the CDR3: TGTGCCAGCAGCTTAAGACAACTCTATGGCTACACCTTC.

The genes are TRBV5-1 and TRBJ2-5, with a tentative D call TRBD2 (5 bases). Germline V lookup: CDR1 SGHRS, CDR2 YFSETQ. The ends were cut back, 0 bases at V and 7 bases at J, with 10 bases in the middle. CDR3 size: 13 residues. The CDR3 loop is CASSLGSVATQYF. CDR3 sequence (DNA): TGCGCCAGCAGCTTGGGTAGCGTAGCGACCCAGTACTTC.

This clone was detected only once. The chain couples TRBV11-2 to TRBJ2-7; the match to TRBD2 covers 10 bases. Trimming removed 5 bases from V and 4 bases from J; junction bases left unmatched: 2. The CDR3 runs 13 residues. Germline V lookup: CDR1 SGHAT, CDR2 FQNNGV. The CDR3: CASSKGLAYEQYF. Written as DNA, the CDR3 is TGTGCCAGCAGCAAGGGACTAGCGTACGAGCAGTACTTC.

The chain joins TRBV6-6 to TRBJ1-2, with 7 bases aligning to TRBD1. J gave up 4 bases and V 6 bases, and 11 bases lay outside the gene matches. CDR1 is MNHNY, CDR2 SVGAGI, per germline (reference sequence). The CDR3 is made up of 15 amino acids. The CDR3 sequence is CASSLGQARGYGYTF. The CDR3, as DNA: TGTGCCAGCAGCCTCGGACAGGCCAGGGGCTATGGCTACACCTTC.

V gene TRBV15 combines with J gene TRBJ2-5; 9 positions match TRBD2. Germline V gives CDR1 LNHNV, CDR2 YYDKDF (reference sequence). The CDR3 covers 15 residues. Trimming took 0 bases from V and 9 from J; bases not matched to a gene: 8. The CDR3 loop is CATSRDGSGRLSQYF. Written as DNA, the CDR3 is TGTGCCACCAGCAGAGATGGCAGCGGGAGGCTCTCCCAGTACTTC.

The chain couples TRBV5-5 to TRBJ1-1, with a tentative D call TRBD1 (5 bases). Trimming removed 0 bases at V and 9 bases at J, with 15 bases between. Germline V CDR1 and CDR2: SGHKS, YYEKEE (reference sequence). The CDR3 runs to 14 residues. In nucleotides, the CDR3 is TGTGCCAGCAGCTTGGCCGGGGGGATTAGACAAGCTTTCTTT. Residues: CASSLAGGIRQAFF.

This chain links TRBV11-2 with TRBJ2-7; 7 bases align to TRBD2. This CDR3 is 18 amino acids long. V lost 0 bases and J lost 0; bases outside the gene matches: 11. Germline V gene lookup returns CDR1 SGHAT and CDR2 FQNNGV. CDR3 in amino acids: CASSLDSGGGGLSYEQYF. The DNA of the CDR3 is TGTGCCAGCAGCTTAGATTCAGGCGGGGGAGGACTCTCCTACGAGCAGTACTTC. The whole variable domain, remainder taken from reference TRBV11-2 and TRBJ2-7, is EAGVAQSPRYKIIEKRQSVAFWCNPISGHATLYWYQQILGQGPKLLIQFQNNGVVDDSQLPKDRFSAERLKGVDSTLKIQPAKLEDSAVYLCASSLDSGGGGLSYEQYFGPGTRLTVT.

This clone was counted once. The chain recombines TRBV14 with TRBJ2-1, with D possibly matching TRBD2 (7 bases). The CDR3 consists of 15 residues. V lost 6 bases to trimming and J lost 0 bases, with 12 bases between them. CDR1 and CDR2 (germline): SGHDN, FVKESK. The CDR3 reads CASSPGGHSYNEQFF. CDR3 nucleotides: TGTGCCAGCAGTCCGGGGGGACACTCCTACAATGAGCAGTTCTTC.

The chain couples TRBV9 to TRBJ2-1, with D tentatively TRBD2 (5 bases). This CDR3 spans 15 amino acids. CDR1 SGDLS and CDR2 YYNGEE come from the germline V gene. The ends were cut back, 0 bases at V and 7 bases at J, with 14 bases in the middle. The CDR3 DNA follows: TGTGCCAGCAGCGTAGTGGTGGGAGAGGCAAATGAGCAGTTCTTC. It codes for CASSVVVGEANEQFF.

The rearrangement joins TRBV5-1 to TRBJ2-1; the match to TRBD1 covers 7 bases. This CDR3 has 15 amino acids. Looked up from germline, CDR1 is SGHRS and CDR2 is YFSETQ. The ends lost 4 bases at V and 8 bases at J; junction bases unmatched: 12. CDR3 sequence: CASSPQGTVFDEQFF. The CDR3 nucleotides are TGCGCCAGCAGCCCCCAGGGGACAGTTTTTGATGAGCAGTTCTTC.

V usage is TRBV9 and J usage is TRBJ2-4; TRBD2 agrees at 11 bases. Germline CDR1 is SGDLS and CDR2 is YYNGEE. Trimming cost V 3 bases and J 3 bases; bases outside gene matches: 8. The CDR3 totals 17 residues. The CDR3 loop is CASSAQTSGIGKNIQYF. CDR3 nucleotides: TGTGCCAGCAGCGCTCAGACTAGCGGGATAGGCAAAAACATTCAGTACTTC.

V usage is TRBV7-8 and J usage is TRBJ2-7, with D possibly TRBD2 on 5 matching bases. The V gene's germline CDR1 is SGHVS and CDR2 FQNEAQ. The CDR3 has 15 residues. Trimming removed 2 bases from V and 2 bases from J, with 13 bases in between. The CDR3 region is CASSLMGAGPYEQYF. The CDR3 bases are TGTGCCAGCAGCTTAATGGGAGCCGGTCCCTACGAGCAGTACTTC.

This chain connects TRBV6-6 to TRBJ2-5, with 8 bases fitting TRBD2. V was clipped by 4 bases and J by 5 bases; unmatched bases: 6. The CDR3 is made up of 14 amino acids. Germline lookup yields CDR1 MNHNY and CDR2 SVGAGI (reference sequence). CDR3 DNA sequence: TGTGCCAGCAGTTCCGGGGGGGCCTCGGAGACCCAGTACTTC. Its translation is CASSSGGASETQYF.

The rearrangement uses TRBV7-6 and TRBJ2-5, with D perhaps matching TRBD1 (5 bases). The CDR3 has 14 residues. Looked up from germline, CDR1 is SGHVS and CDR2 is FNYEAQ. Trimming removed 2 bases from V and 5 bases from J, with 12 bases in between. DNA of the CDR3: TGTGCCAGCAGCTTAAATATGCAGGGTGAGACCCAGTACTTC. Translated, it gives CASSLNMQGETQYF.

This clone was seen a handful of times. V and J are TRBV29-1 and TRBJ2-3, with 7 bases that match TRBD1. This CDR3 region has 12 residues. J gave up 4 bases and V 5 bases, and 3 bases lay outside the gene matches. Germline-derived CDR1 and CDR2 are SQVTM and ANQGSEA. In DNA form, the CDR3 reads TGCAGCGTTCCTCAGGGGGCAGATACGCAGTATTTT. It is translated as CSVPQGADTQYF.

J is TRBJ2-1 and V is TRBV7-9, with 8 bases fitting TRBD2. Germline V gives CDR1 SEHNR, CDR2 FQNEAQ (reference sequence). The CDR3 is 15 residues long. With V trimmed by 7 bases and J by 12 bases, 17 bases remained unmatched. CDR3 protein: CASTERGGSMFGQFF. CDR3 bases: TGTGCCAGCACCGAACGGGGGGGATCAATGTTCGGGCAGTTCTTC.